These 28 T cell receptor beta chains originate from one sample sequenced in a study of control samples from healthy donors and cancer patients. This table comes from immunoSEQ multiplex PCR, and its TCRdb copy is limited to in-frame clones, with some not included. This sample has around 200,000 clones, with roughly 94% found just once. The sequenced sample consisted of blood. The receptors originated from a man in his forties or fifties in good health.

The count of this clone is one. The rearrangement joins TRBV10-3 to TRBJ1-1, with D perhaps TRBD1 (5 bases). Germline values: CDR1 ENHRY, CDR2 SYGVKD. V was clipped by 3 bases and J by 8 bases, with 19 bases between them. The CDR3 sequence is 15 residues long. The CDR3 coding sequence is TGTGCCATCAGTGATCCGCAGGGTGCCGCAAACGAAGCTTTCTTT. It translates to CAISDPQGAANEAFF.

The chain recombines TRBV11-2 with TRBJ2-1; TRBD1 matches at 8 bases. Germline CDR1 SGHAT, CDR2 FQNNGV. This CDR3 has 15 residues. V trimming: 5 bases; J trimming: 8 bases; junction bases outside the gene matches: 11. The CDR3 DNA sequence: TGTGCCAGCAGCCTGGACAGGGTTGTAGGTCATGAGCAGTTCTTC. This translates into CASSLDRVVGHEQFF. The full variable domain, in which reference TRBV11-2 and TRBJ2-1 provide the parts outside the CDR3, is EAGVAQSPRYKIIEKRQSVAFWCNPISGHATLYWYQQILGQGPKLLIQFQNNGVVDDSQLPKDRFSAERLKGVDSTLKIQPAKLEDSAVYLCASSLDRVVGHEQFFGPGTRLTVL.

This chain connects TRBV4-1 to TRBJ2-5, with 10 bases lining up with TRBD2. CDR3 size: 16 residues. Germline V gives CDR1 MGHRA, CDR2 YSYEKL. The V segment lost 1 base and the J segment 7 bases; nucleotides outside the gene matches: 9. The CDR3 reads CASSQGGLADDGTQYF. The DNA of the CDR3 is TGCGCCAGCAGCCAAGGCGGACTAGCGGACGATGGGACCCAGTACTTC.

The rearrangement uses TRBV5-1 and TRBJ1-4; 7 bases match TRBD1. CDR1 and CDR2 (germline): SGHRS, YFSETQ. J lost 9 bases, V lost 1 base, and 9 bases had no gene match. The CDR3 runs 15 residues. The CDR3 loop is CASSLLTGSGKKLFF. DNA of the CDR3: TGCGCCAGCAGCTTGCTGACAGGGTCTGGTAAAAAACTGTTTTTT.

The CDR3: CASSSRGRQPQHF. The CDR3 DNA follows: TGTGCCAGCAGTAGTAGGGGGCGGCAGCCCCAGCATTTT. The rearrangement links TRBV28 to TRBJ1-5; 7 positions agree with TRBD1. Unmatched junction bases numbered 5, after V lost 5 bases and J lost 7 bases. The CDR3 is 13 residues long. The germline gives CDR1 MDHEN, CDR2 SYDVKM. Drawing the rest from reference TRBV28 and TRBJ1-5, the complete variable domain is DVKVTQSSRYLVKRTGEKVFLECVQDMDHENMFWYRQDPGLGLRLIYFSYDVKMKEKGDIPEGYSVSREKKERFSLILESASTNQTSMYLCASSSRGRQPQHFGDGTRLSIL.

V is TRBV6-1 and J is TRBJ2-1; D could derive from TRBD1 or TRBD2 (5 bases each). V lost 4 bases and J lost 7, with 11 bases in between. Germline CDR1 MNHNS, CDR2 SASEGT. The CDR3 is 13 amino acids. The CDR3 protein is CASSATGPNEQFF. In DNA form, the CDR3 reads TGTGCCAGCAGTGCGACGGGACCGAATGAGCAGTTCTTC.

This clone appeared a single time. The DNA for the CDR3 is TGCGCCAGCAGCTTGGGTCTGGGGGCGAACTATGGCTACACCTTC. Its translation: CASSLGLGANYGYTF. This sequence joins TRBV5-1 and TRBJ1-2, with a weak D call TRBD1 (6 bases). CDR1 and CDR2 from the germline V gene are SGHRS and YFSETQ. V was shortened by 0 bases and J by 2 bases, with 11 bases between the two germline ends. CDR3 length: 15 amino acids.

The chain employs TRBV5-1 and TRBJ2-1; D unclear. The CDR3 runs to 16 residues. The V end lost 4 bases, the J end lost 1 base, and 15 bases lay between the germline ends. Per germline, CDR1 SGHRS and CDR2 YFSETQ. The CDR3 loop is CASSNTGVPSYNEQFF. Written as DNA, the CDR3 is TGCGCCAGCAGCAACACCGGTGTCCCGTCCTACAATGAGCAGTTCTTC.

The chain is built from TRBV19 and TRBJ1-2; D is ambiguous. Germline V gene sequence: CDR1 LNHDA, CDR2 SQIVND (reference sequence). The CDR3 has 12 amino acids. Trimming took off 8 bases at V and 2 bases at J, with 9 bases between the two ends. The CDR3 nucleotides are TGTGCCAGTCTGGAGGGAAACTATGGCTACACCTTC. Encoded protein: CASLEGNYGYTF.

The chain carries TRBV18 and TRBJ2-5; D remains ambiguous. The germline V gene has CDR1 KGHSH and CDR2 LQKENI. Trimming removed 6 bases at V and 0 bases at J, with 5 bases between. The CDR3 sequence is 12 residues long. The CDR3 coding sequence is TGTGCCAGCTCTCTGTACCAAGAGACCCAGTACTTC. Amino acid sequence: CASSLYQETQYF.

V usage is TRBV11-3 and J usage is TRBJ2-1; D ambiguous. CDR1 SGHNT and CDR2 YENEEA come from the germline V gene. CDR3 length: 16 residues. V was trimmed by 4 bases and J by 2 bases, leaving 15 bases between them. CDR3 coding DNA: TGTGCCAGCAGCTCCCCCGGCAGGACGGCCTACAATGAGCAGTTCTTC. Translating it yields CASSSPGRTAYNEQFF.

This chain uses TRBV5-6 with TRBJ2-1, with D uncertain. The CDR3 spans 14 residues. Germline V gene data show CDR1 as SGHDT and CDR2 as YYEEEE. V was pared by 1 base and J by 3 bases, with 8 bases between. CDR3 bases: TGTGCCAGCAGCTTGAACAGCTACTACAATGAGCAGTTCTTC. This codes for CASSLNSYYNEQFF.

The CDR3 sequence is CASSELRGGSNNEQFF. CDR3 sequence (DNA): TGTGCCAGCAGTGAACTTCGCGGGGGGAGTAACAATGAGCAGTTCTTC. The chain employs TRBV2 and TRBJ2-1; 8 bases map to TRBD2. With 2 bases clipped from V and 5 bases from J, the junction kept 8 bases outside the gene matches. The CDR3 contains 16 residues. Looked up from germline, CDR1 is SNHLY and CDR2 is FYNNEI.

This clone was counted once. This chain joins TRBV18 and TRBJ1-1; D not resolved. This CDR3 is built from 13 residues. The germline V gene has CDR1 KGHSH and CDR2 LQKENI. Trimming took off 5 bases at V and 0 bases at J, with 7 bases between the two ends. The CDR3 DNA is TGTGCCAGCTCAGACGAAATGAACACTGAAGCTTTCTTT. Residues: CASSDEMNTEAFF.

The CDR3 is CASSPLLGGDTEAFF. Written as DNA, the CDR3 is TGTGCCAGCTCACCACTCTTAGGGGGTGACACTGAAGCTTTCTTT. V gene TRBV18 combines with J gene TRBJ1-1, with a weak D call TRBD1 (6 bases). Between the trimmed V and J ends, which lost 1 base and 3 bases, there was a span of 12 bases. CDR1 is KGHSH and CDR2 is LQKENI in the germline V gene. This CDR3 region has 15 residues. The complete variable domain, with remaining parts taken from reference TRBV18 and TRBJ1-1, reads NAGVMQNPRHLVRRRGQEARLRCSPMKGHSHVYWYRQLPEEGLKFMVYLQKENIIDESGMPKERFSAEFPKEGPSILRIQQVVRGDSAAYFCASSPLLGGDTEAFFGQGTRLTVV.

The gene calls are TRBV11-2 and TRBJ1-1, with D unclear. Trimming pared 2 bases from V and 2 bases from J, leaving 6 bases between. Germline lookup yields CDR1 SGHAT and CDR2 FQNNGV. This CDR3 is built from 13 residues. In DNA form, the CDR3 reads TGTGCCAGCAGCTTACAGGAAAACACTGAAGCTTTCTTT. This codes for CASSLQENTEAFF.

The rearrangement uses TRBV28 and TRBJ1-1; the D gene is possibly TRBD1 (5 bases). The germline V gene has CDR1 MDHEN and CDR2 SYDVKM. With 5 bases removed from V and 5 bases from J, the gap between germline ends came to 18 bases. This CDR3 is built from 15 residues. The CDR3 sequence: CASSPSTGGSTEAFF. The CDR3 DNA sequence: TGTGCCAGCAGTCCCTCGACGGGGGGTTCTACTGAAGCTTTCTTT.

This clone occurred once. This chain uses TRBV9 with TRBJ2-1; possible D gene TRBD2, 5 bases. The V end was cut by 0 bases, the J end by 4 bases, with 5 bases between. This CDR3 has 13 amino acids. Germline V gene lookup returns CDR1 SGDLS and CDR2 YYNGEE. The chain's CDR3 is CASSVAGYNEQFF. The CDR3 bases are TGTGCCAGCAGCGTAGCGGGGTACAATGAGCAGTTCTTC.

With regard to this clone: Other nucleotide sequences in the sample specify the same CDR3. The rearrangement links TRBV6-5 to TRBJ2-5, with 9 bases matching TRBD1. The CDR3 is made up of 12 amino acids. Trimming at V came to 6 bases and at J to 5 bases, leaving 1 base not matched to a gene. The germline V gene encodes CDR1 MNHEY and CDR2 SVGAGI. CDR3 residues: CASRGTGETQYF. CDR3 nucleotide sequence: TGTGCCAGCAGGGGGACAGGGGAGACCCAGTACTTC.

The chain carries TRBV24-1 and TRBJ1-1; a possible D gene is TRBD1 (6 bases). Germline-derived CDR1 and CDR2 are KGHDR and SFDVKD. V lost 0 bases and J lost 10, with 8 bases in between. This CDR3 spans 12 amino acids. CDR3 nucleotide sequence: TGTGCCACCAGTGATTTGACAGGGCGAGCTTTCTTT. It is translated as CATSDLTGRAFF.

The rearrangement joins TRBV28 to TRBJ1-4; a weak D match, TRBD1 (6 bases). The germline V gene has CDR1 MDHEN and CDR2 SYDVKM. There are 15 residues in the CDR3. V lost 4 bases to trimming and J lost 0 bases, with 9 bases between them. The CDR3 DNA follows: TGTGCCAGCAGTTCCGGGGGCGCAACTAATGAAAAACTGTTTTTT. This translates into CASSSGGATNEKLFF.

The V and J genes are TRBV5-1 and TRBJ1-1, with a weak D call TRBD1 (5 bases). Germline V gene sequence: CDR1 SGHRS, CDR2 YFSETQ. This CDR3 is 14 amino acids long. Trimming took 10 bases from V and 1 from J, leaving 17 bases between them. CDR3 nucleotides: TGCGCCGCCCGCCGGGGGGAGGGGAACACTGAAGCTTTCTTT. This encodes CAARRGEGNTEAFF.

The chain couples TRBV10-2 to TRBJ1-1, with D unresolved. This CDR3 is built from 14 residues. Trimming stripped 9 bases from V and 2 bases from J, with 16 bases between. The germline CDR1 and CDR2 sequences are WSHSY and SAAADI. The chain's CDR3 is CASVLVGSNTEAFF. The DNA of the CDR3 is TGCGCCAGTGTCCTCGTAGGTAGCAACACTGAAGCTTTCTTT.

The chain couples TRBV28 to TRBJ1-3; D remains unclear. Trimming pared 6 bases from V and 0 bases from J, leaving 15 bases between. The CDR3 has 16 residues. Germline V CDR1 and CDR2: MDHEN, SYDVKM. The CDR3 nucleotides read TGTGCCAGCAGAAGCCCGGCGGCTAACTCTGGAAACACCATATATTTT. Amino acid sequence: CASRSPAANSGNTIYF.

The chain combines TRBV18 with TRBJ1-2, with D uncertain. V lost 6 bases and J 6 bases, leaving 17 bases between the germline ends. The CDR3 length is 14 residues. Germline V gives CDR1 KGHSH, CDR2 LQKENI. This CDR3 is CASSAEASGNGYTF. As DNA, the CDR3 is TGTGCCAGCTCGGCGGAAGCGAGTGGAAATGGCTACACCTTC.

This clone was recorded once. The V call is TRBV24-1, the J call TRBJ1-4; D is ambiguous. The germline V gene has CDR1 KGHDR and CDR2 SFDVKD. The CDR3 totals 13 residues. Trimming shortened V by 3 bases and J by 8 bases, and 9 bases separated the two germline ends. The CDR3 region has the DNA TGTGCCACCAGTGATGTGCCGGGGGAAAAACTGTTTTTT. Its translation is CATSDVPGEKLFF.

The V call is TRBV27, the J call TRBJ2-3, with D perhaps TRBD2 (5 bases). The V end lost 6 bases, the J end lost 6 bases, and 16 bases lay between the germline ends. Germline-derived CDR1 and CDR2 are MNHEY and SMNVEV (reference sequence). The CDR3 covers 14 residues. CDR3 sequence: CASRLQLARDTQYF. In nucleotides, the CDR3 is TGTGCCAGCAGACTTCAGCTAGCTAGGGATACGCAGTATTTT.

The chain uses TRBV27 and TRBJ2-7; 12 bases match TRBD1. The V and J ends lost 0 bases and 3 bases, in that order; junction bases with no gene match: 3. Germline CDR1 MNHEY, CDR2 SMNVEV (reference sequence). The CDR3 spans 16 residues. CDR3 bases: TGTGCCAGCAGTTTATCGGGACAGGGGGCGTACTACGAGCAGTACGTC. It is translated as CASSLSGQGAYYEQYV.